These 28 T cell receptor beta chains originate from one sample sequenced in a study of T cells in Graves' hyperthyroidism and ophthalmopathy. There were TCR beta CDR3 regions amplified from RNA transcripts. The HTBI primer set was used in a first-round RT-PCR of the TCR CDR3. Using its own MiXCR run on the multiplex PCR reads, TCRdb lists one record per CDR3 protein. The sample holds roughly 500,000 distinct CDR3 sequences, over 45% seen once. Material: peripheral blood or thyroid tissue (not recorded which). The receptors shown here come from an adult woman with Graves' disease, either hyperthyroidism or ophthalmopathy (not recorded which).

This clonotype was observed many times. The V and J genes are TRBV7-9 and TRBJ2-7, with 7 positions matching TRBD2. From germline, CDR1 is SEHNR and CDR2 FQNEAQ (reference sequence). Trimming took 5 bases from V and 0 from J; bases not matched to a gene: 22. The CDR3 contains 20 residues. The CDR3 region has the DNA TGTGCCAGCAGCCTCGGTGGTAGCGGGTTGCCTACAGCCGCCTCCTACGAGCAGTACTTC. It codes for CASSLGGSGLPTAASYEQYF.

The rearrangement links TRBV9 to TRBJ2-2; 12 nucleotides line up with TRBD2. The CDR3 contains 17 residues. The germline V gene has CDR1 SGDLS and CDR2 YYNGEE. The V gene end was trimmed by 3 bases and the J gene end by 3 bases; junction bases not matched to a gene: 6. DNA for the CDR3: TGTGCCAGCAGCGCCGGGACTAGCGGGTCCTACACCGGGGAGCTGTTTTTT. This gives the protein CASSAGTSGSYTGELFF. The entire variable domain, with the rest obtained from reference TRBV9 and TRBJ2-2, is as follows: DSGVTQTPKHLITATGQRVTLRCSPRSGDLSVYWYQQSLDQGLQFLIQYYNGEERAKGNILERFSAQQFPDLHSELNLSSLELGDSALYFCASSAGTSGSYTGELFFGEGSRLTVL.

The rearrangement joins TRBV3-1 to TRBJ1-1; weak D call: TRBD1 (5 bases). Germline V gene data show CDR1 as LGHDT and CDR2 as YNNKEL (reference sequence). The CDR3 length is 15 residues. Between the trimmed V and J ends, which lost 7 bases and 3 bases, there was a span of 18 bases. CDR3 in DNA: TGTGCCAGCACTACGGCGTATCTGGGGGACACTGAAGCTTTCTTT. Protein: CASTTAYLGDTEAFF. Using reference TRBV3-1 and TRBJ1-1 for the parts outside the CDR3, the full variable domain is DTAVSQTPKYLVTQMGNDKSIKCEQNLGHDTMYWYKQDSKKFLKIMFSYNNKELIINETVPNRFSPKSPDKAHLNLHINSLELGDSAVYFCASTTAYLGDTEAFFGQGTRLTVV.

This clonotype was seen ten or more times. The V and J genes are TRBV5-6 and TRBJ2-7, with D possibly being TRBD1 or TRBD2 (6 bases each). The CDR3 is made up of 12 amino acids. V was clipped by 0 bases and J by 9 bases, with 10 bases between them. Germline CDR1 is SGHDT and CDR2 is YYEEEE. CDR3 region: CASSLAQGGQYF. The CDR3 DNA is TGTGCCAGCAGCTTGGCACAGGGAGGGCAGTACTTC.

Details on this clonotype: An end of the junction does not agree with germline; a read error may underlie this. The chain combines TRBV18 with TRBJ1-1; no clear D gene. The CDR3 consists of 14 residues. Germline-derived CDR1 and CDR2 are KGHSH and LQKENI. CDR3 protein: CASSKQTTNNEAFF. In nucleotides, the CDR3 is TGTGCCAGCTCCAAACAGACAACGAACAATGAAGCTTTCTTT.

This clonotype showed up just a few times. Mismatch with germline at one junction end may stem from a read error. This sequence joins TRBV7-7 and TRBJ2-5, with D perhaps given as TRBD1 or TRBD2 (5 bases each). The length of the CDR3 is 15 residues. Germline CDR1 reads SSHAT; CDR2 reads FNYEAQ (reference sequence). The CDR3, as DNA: TGTGCTAGCAGCCGATTAACCCGGGGACCAGAGACCCAGTACTTC. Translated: CASSRLTRGPETQYF.

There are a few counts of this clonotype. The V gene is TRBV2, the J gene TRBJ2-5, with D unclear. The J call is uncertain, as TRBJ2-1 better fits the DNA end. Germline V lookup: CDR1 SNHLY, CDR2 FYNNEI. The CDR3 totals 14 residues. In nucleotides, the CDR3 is TGTGCCAGCAGTGCGCGTTCCGGAAGCAATGAGCAGTTCTTC. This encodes CASSARSGSNEQFF.

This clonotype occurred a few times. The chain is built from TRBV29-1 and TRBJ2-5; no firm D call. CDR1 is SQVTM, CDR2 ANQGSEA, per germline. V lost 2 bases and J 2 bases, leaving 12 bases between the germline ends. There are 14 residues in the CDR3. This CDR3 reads CSVEYPRSQETQYF. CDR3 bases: TGCAGCGTTGAATACCCTAGATCACAAGAGACCCAGTACTTC.

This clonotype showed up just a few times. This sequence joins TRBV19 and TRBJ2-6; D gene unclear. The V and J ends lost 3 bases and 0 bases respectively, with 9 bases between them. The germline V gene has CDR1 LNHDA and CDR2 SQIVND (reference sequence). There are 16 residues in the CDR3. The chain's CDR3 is CASSIQPISGANVLTF. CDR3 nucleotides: TGTGCCAGTAGTATCCAGCCCATCTCTGGGGCCAACGTCCTGACTTTC.

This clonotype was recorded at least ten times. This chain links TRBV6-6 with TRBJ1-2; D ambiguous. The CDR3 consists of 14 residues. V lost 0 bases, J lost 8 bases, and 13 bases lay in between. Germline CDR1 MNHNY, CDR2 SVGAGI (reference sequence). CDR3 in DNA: TGTGCCAGCAGTTACTCGAGCCAAGGCGAGGGCTACACCTTC. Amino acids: CASSYSSQGEGYTF.

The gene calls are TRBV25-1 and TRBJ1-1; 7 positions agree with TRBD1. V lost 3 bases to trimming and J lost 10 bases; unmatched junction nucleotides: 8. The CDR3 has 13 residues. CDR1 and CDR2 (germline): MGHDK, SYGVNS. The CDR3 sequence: CASSDYRQGRAFF. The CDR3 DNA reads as TGTGCCAGCAGTGATTATAGACAGGGTCGAGCTTTCTTT.

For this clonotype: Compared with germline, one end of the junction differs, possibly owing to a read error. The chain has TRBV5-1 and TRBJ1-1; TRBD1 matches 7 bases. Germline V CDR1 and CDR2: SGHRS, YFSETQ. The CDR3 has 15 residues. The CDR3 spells CASSFGTARDTESFF. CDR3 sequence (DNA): TGTGCCAGCAGCTTTGGGACAGCAAGGGACACTGAATCTTTCTTT.

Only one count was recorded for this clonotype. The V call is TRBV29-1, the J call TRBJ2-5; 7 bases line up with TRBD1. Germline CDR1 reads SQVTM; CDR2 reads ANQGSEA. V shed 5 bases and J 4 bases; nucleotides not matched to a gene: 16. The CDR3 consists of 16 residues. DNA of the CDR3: TGCAGCGTTACACGCAACAGGGGCCTGTTTACAGAGACCCAGTACTTC. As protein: CSVTRNRGLFTETQYF.

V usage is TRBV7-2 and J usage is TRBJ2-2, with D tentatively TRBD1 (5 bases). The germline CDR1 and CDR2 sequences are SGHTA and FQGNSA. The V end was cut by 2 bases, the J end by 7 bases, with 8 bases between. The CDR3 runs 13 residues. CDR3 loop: CASSLIRDGELFF. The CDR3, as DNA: TGTGCCAGCAGCTTAATCAGGGACGGGGAGCTGTTTTTT.

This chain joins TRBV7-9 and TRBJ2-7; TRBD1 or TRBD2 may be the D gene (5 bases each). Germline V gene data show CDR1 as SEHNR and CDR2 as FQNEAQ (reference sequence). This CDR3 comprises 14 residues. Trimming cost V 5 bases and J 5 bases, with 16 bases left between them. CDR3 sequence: CASSHRDLINEQYF. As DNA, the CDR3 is TGTGCCAGCAGCCACCGGGACCTCATCAACGAGCAGTACTTC.

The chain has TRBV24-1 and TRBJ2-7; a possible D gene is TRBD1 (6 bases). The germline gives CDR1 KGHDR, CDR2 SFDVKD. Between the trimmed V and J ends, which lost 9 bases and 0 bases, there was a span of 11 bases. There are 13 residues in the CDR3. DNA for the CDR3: TGTGCCACCTCCTCAGGGGCCTCCTACGAGCAGTACTTC. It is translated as CATSSGASYEQYF.

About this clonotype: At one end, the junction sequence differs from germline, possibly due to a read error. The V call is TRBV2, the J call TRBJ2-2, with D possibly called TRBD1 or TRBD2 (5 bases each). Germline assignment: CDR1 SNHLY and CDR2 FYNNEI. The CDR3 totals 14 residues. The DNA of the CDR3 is TGTGCCAGCATGAGACAGAGGAACACCGGGGAGCTCTTTTTT. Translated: CASMRQRNTGELFF.

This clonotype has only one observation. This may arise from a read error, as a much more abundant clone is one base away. The CDR3 DNA reads as TGTGCCAGCAGTTACTCGACAGGCACCGTGAACACTGAAGCTTTCTTT. Translated, it gives CASSYSTGTVNTEAFF. V usage is TRBV6-5 and J usage is TRBJ1-1, with D possibly matching TRBD1 (6 bases). Germline V gene lookup returns CDR1 MNHEY and CDR2 SVGAGI. CDR3 size: 16 residues. Between the trimmed V and J ends, which lost 0 bases and 0 bases, there was a span of 11 bases.

CDR3 coding DNA: TGTGCCATCAGTGAGTCGGTAGGGGCCGGAAACACCATATATTTT. It is translated as CAISESVGAGNTIYF. The rearrangement joins TRBV10-3 to TRBJ1-3, with D perhaps TRBD1 (5 bases). CDR3 size: 15 residues. The ends were cut back, 0 bases at V and 4 bases at J, with 10 bases in the middle. Germline V gene lookup returns CDR1 ENHRY and CDR2 SYGVKD.

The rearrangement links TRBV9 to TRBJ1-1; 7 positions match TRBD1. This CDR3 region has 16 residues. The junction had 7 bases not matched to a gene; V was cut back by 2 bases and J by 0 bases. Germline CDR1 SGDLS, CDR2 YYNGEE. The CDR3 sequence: CASSVGTDPMNTEAFF. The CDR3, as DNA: TGTGCCAGCAGCGTTGGGACAGATCCCATGAACACTGAAGCTTTCTTT.

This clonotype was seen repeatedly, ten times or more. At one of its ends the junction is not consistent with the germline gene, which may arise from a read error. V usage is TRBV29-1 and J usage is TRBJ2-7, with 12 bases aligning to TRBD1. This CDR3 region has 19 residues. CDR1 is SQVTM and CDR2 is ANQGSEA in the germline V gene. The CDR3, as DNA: TGCAGCGTCGAAGGTGTGGGACAGGGGGCGCGGTCAGCTCTCTACGAGCAGTACTTC. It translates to CSVEGVGQGARSALYEQYF.

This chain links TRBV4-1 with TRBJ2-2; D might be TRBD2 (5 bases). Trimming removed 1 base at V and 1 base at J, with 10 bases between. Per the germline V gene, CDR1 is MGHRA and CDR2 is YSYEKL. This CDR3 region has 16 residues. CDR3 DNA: TGCGCCAGCAGCCAAGTGGTGGCGGGGAACACCGGGGAGCTGTTTTTT. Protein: CASSQVVAGNTGELFF.

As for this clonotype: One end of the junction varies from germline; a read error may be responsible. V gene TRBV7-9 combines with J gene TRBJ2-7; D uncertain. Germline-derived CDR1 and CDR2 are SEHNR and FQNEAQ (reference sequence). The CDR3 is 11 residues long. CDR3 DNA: TGTGCCAGCAGCTACTCGGTCGAGCTGTACTTC. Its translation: CASSYSVELYF.

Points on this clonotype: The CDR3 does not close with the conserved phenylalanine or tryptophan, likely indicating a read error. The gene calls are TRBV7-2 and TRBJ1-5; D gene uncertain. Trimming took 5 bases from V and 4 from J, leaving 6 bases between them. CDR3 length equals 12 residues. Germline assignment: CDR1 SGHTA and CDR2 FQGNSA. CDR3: CASSGRNQPQHY. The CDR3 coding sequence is TGTGCCAGCAGCGGCAGAAATCAGCCCCAGCATTAT.

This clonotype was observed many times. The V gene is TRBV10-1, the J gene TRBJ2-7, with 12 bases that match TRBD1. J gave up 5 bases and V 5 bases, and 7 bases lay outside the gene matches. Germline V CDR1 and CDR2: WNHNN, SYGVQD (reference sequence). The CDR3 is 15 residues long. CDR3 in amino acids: CASSPGTGGFDEQYF. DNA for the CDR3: TGCGCCAGCAGTCCCGGGACAGGGGGCTTCGACGAGCAGTACTTC.

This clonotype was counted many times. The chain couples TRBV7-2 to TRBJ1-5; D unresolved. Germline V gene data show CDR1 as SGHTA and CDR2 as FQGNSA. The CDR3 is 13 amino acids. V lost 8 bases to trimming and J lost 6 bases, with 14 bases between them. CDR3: CASSNWPGQPQHF. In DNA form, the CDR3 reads TGTGCCAGCTCGAATTGGCCTGGTCAGCCCCAGCATTTT.

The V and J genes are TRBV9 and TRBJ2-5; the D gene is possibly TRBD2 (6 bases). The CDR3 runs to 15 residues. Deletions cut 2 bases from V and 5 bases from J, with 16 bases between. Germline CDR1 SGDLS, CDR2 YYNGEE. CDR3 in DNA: TGTGCCAGCAGCGTCCAATCACGGGGGAGGGAGACCCAGTACTTC. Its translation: CASSVQSRGRETQYF.

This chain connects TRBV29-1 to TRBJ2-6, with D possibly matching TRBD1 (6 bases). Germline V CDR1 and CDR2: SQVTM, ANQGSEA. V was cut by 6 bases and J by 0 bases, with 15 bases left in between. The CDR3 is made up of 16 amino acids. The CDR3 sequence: CSVRQGSGSGANVLTF. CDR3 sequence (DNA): TGCAGCGTAAGGCAGGGGAGCGGCTCTGGGGCCAACGTCCTGACTTTC.